Each of the 4 T cell receptor beta chains below was sequenced from the same sample in a study of cytomegalovirus exposure and HLA in healthy donors. With 60 Vbeta and 13 Jbeta primers, the PCR was carried out. The assay was immunoSEQ multiplex PCR, and TCRdb's table has in-frame clones only and misses some. The table includes more than 90,000 clones, 55% to 70% detected once. The specimen sequenced was PBMCs. The source of these receptors is a boy between 5 and 17 years old in good health and CMV-seropositive.

The CDR3, as DNA: TGCGCCAGCAGTCCGACTGGCGAGCAGTACTTC. Amino acids: CASSPTGEQYF. The chain recombines TRBV10-2 with TRBJ2-5; no firm D call. The DNA matches TRBJ2-7 better at its end, which makes the J call doubtful. Germline values: CDR1 WSHSY, CDR2 SAAADI. The CDR3 is 11 residues long.

With respect to this clone: This same CDR3 is encoded by further DNA sequences in the sample. The chain is built from TRBV9 and TRBJ2-2, with 7 nucleotides matching TRBD1. In germline, CDR1 is SGDLS, CDR2 YYNGEE. The CDR3 covers 15 residues. The V segment lost 2 bases and the J segment 1 base; nucleotides outside the gene matches: 2. The CDR3 reads CASSVRTGNTGELFF. DNA of the CDR3: TGTGCCAGCAGCGTCCGGACAGGGAACACCGGGGAGCTGTTTTTT.

This chain uses TRBV7-2 with TRBJ2-2; tentative D call: TRBD2 (5 bases). V gave up 5 bases and J gave up 0 bases, with 13 bases separating them. The germline V gene has CDR1 SGHTA and CDR2 FQGNSA. This CDR3 has 16 residues. CDR3 coding DNA: TGTGCCAGCAGCCCCCCGGAACTAGCGAACACCGGGGAGCTGTTTTTT. Translating it yields CASSPPELANTGELFF.

In this sample, this clone turned up a few times. The genes are TRBV6-1 and TRBJ1-1; D remains ambiguous. Trimming took off 6 bases at V and 3 bases at J, with 14 bases between the two ends. The CDR3 has 14 residues. Germline V lookup: CDR1 MNHNS, CDR2 SASEGT. The CDR3 DNA is TGTGCCAGCAGGGAGGAGACACTAGACACTGAAGCTTTCTTT. It codes for CASREETLDTEAFF.